This entry features one TCR beta chain sequence. The data stem from a study of T-cell reconstitution after alpha-beta-depleted transplantation in children. Preparation of the TCRbeta library was carried out with unique molecular identifiers. MiXCR, applied by TCRdb to the PCR reads, yields one record per CDR3 protein. Among more than 550,000 distinct CDR3 sequences listed, approximately 10% were seen once. CDR1 DFQATT and CDR2 SNEGSKA come from the germline V gene (reference sequence). The CDR3 is 19 amino acids. Trimming removed 0 bases from V and 0 bases from J, with 18 bases in between. Material: PBMCs from the stem cell graft donor, obtained from the stem cell graft. This clonotype was obtained from a human donor who donated a stem cell graft to a child with acute myeloid leukemia. J is TRBJ2-6 and V is TRBV20-1; D may be TRBD2 (5 bases). The CDR3 DNA follows: TGCAGTGCTAGAGATATGAGGTCCGGGGTTAGCTCTGGGGCCAACGTCCTGACTTTC. This encodes CSARDMRSGVSSGANVLTF.